The text below deals with one T cell receptor (beta chain). This specimen comes from a study of blood T cell repertoires in COVID-19. The CDR3 totals 18 residues. The germline V gene has CDR1 SGHDN and CDR2 FVKESK. With 4 bases removed from V and 0 bases from J, the gap between germline ends came to 19 bases. Generated by immunoSEQ multiplex PCR, the TCRdb table keeps only in-frame clones and is missing some. The sample holds some 250,000 clones, approximately 91% seen once. Input material: PBMCs or T cells enriched from blood (not recorded which). This receptor was identified in a woman in her 40s with acute COVID-19. The rearrangement joins TRBV14 to TRBJ1-5; possibly TRBD1 for D (5 bases). The CDR3 DNA sequence: TGTGCCAGCAGCCCCTATCCCTGCGACAGTTATAGCAATCAGCCCCAGCATTTT. It yields the protein CASSPYPCDSYSNQPQHF.